Detailed here is one TCR beta chain. This sample is drawn from a study of T cells after yellow fever vaccination. Study-level background: Any fraction with a low cell number was prepared using SMART-Seq v4 Ultra Low Input.

Synthesis of TCR cDNA relied on 5'RACE template switching, which attached a universal primer site and UMIs. In TCRdb, the 5' RACE reads were re-called with MiXCR into one record per CDR3 protein. The table lists around 300,000 distinct CDR3 sequences, about 4.5% of them singletons. This sample comprised PBMCs, obtained 15 days after the yellow fever booster vaccination. This TCR derives from a man aged 18 to 29 who received the YFV17D yellow fever vaccine.

The CDR3 spells CASSLGIAGDMTEQFF. The DNA for the CDR3 is TGTGCCAGCAGCTTAGGCATAGCGGGGGACATGACTGAGCAGTTCTTC. This chain joins TRBV7-2 and TRBJ2-1; 9 nucleotides align to TRBD2. Trimming removed 1 base from V and 9 bases from J; junction bases left unmatched: 10. In germline, CDR1 is SGHTA, CDR2 FQGNSA. The length of the CDR3 is 16 residues. Full variable domain (rest looked up from reference TRBV7-2 and TRBJ2-1): GAGVSQSPSNKVTEKGKDVELRCDPISGHTALYWYRQSLGQGLEFLIYFQGNSAPDKSGLPSDRFSAERTGGSVSTLTIQRTQQEDSAVYLCASSLGIAGDMTEQFFGPGTRLTVL.